This TCR beta chain was sequenced in a study of blood T cell repertoires in COVID-19. At the level of the study: The samples span acute and convalescent COVID-19 from the United States, Italy and Spain. PBMCs, B-cell-depleted T cells, or T cells provided the cDNA or gDNA that made up the material.

J was trimmed by 11 bases and V by 4 bases; bases with no gene match: 3. This CDR3 is built from 11 residues. In the study's own analysis: From reference gene primer amplification, estimates of nucleated cell counts were derived. Profiled with immunoSEQ multiplex PCR; TCRdb holds only in-frame clones, not every one. The DNA was the basis for D and trimming; V, J and clone size are from that table. The data hold 110,000 to 150,000 clones, with 80% to 90% observed a single time. Sequenced input: peripheral blood. V and J are TRBV5-3 and TRBJ1-1; 9 bases line up with TRBD1. TRBV5-3 is given ORF status, its function remaining uncertain. The source is an older woman with active COVID-19. CDR3 DNA sequence: TGTGCCAGAAGCATAGGACAGGGGGCTTTCTTT. This encodes CARSIGQGAFF.